The present T cell receptor (beta chain) was sequenced within a study of Ad26.COV2.S vaccination and SARS-CoV-2 variants. Study findings and constraints: It was vaccine recipients, not placebo recipients, who had the higher spike-specific TCR breadth. Total T cell responses were possibly underestimated by TCR breadth and depth analyses.

Treatment here: around 19 received Ad26.COV2.S at low or high dose, single or two shots; several received placebo; per-sample allocation not given. Repertoires come from day 63 after the first vaccine or placebo injection. The CDR3 runs to 14 residues. Unmatched junction bases numbered 6, after V lost 5 bases and J lost 5 bases. Germline V gene sequence: CDR1 SGDLS, CDR2 YYNGEE. Points on this clone: As yet, its antigen is unknown.

Repertoires were generated with immunoSEQ multiplex PCR, while TCRdb's copy carries only in-frame clones and drops some. The data show roughly 510,000 clones, roughly 85% seen once. The receptor's source is a person between 18 and 65 years old who received the Ad26.COV2.S COVID-19 vaccine or a placebo. The chain uses TRBV9 and TRBJ2-2; 7 nucleotides align to TRBD1. The sequences come from peripheral blood, collected in a trial of Ad26.COV2.S vaccine versus placebo. The CDR3 loop is CASSPGQKTGELFF. The CDR3 coding sequence is TGTGCCAGCAGTCCGGGACAGAAGACCGGGGAGCTGTTTTTT.